This TCR beta chain was retrieved from a study of T cells after somatic rescue of genetic block. This clone was detected a few times. Produced via immunoSEQ multiplex PCR; TCRdb's table is partial and in-frame only. Of 80,000 to 90,000 clones listed, more than 80% are singletons. Trimming removed 5 bases from V and 1 base from J, with 14 bases in between. Germline CDR1 and CDR2: SGHTA and FQGNSA. The CDR3 consists of 15 residues. The receptor comes from a woman aged 18-35 years. V and J are TRBV7-2 and TRBJ1-1; D is ambiguous. Sequenced sample: peripheral blood mononuclear cells (PBMCs). The CDR3 DNA sequence: TGTGCCAGCAGCCCGCATTGGGTCGGGAACACTGAAGCTTTCTTT. Residues: CASSPHWVGNTEAFF.